Each of the 19 T cell receptor beta chains below was sequenced from the same sample in a study of blood T cell repertoires in COVID-19. Generated by immunoSEQ multiplex PCR, the TCRdb table keeps only in-frame clones and is missing some. The table lists about 110,000 clones, over 80% of them singletons, with approximately 4.3% in the top ten. The sequenced sample was peripheral blood. These receptor sequences come from a woman aged 45-59 years with acute or convalescent COVID-19.

This chain joins TRBV15 and TRBJ1-4; weak D call: TRBD1 (6 bases). V lost 6 bases, J lost 8 bases, and 10 bases lay in between. The CDR3 extends over 12 amino acids. Germline V gives CDR1 LNHNV, CDR2 YYDKDF (reference sequence). The CDR3 DNA sequence: TGTGCCACCAGACAGGGAAGAGAAAAACTGTTTTTT. The encoded protein is CATRQGREKLFF.

The sample holds one count of this clone. The genes are TRBV2 and TRBJ2-1, with D possibly being TRBD2 (5 bases). V lost 6 bases to trimming and J lost 7 bases, with 7 bases between them. The CDR3 totals 11 residues. The V gene's germline CDR1 is SNHLY and CDR2 FYNNEI. In nucleotides, the CDR3 is TGTGCCAGCAGGAGGGAAAATGAGCAGTTCTTC. It translates to CASRRENEQFF.

The chain employs TRBV4-1 and TRBJ1-1, with 7 bases fitting TRBD1. Unmatched junction bases numbered 11, after V lost 0 bases and J lost 4 bases. Germline V gene data show CDR1 as MGHRA and CDR2 as YSYEKL. There are 17 residues in the CDR3. The CDR3 is CASSQEELTGVGTEAFF. The DNA of the CDR3 is TGCGCCAGCAGCCAAGAAGAGCTCACAGGGGTGGGCACTGAAGCTTTCTTT.

The chain is built from TRBV4-2 and TRBJ2-7; D perhaps matches TRBD1 (5 bases). The CDR3 loop spans 14 amino acids. V dropped 0 bases and J dropped 5 bases, with 11 bases sitting between them. CDR1 is LGHNA, CDR2 YNFKEQ, per germline. Written as DNA, the CDR3 is TGTGCCAGCAGCCAAGAAAAGGGGATCCACGAGCAGTACTTC. The encoded protein is CASSQEKGIHEQYF.

V gene TRBV9 combines with J gene TRBJ1-1; 9 nucleotides match TRBD1. CDR1 and CDR2 from the germline V gene are SGDLS and YYNGEE. The junction had 7 bases not matched to a gene; V was cut back by 3 bases and J by 4 bases. The CDR3 spans 15 residues. CDR3 sequence (DNA): TGTGCCAGCAGCGCACAACAGGGGGCTGGCACTGAAGCTTTCTTT. Protein product: CASSAQQGAGTEAFF.

This chain uses TRBV2 with TRBJ2-2; D is possibly TRBD2 (5 bases). V lost 7 bases, J lost 7 bases, and 16 bases lay in between. This CDR3 region has 14 residues. Germline V gene sequence: CDR1 SNHLY, CDR2 FYNNEI. The CDR3 sequence: CASTAGLLDGELFF. The CDR3 nucleotides read TGTGCCAGCACTGCGGGCCTTTTGGACGGGGAGCTGTTTTTT.

This clone appeared once. The chain couples TRBV4-1 to TRBJ1-2; D is undetermined. Between the trimmed V and J ends, which lost 3 bases and 8 bases, there was a span of 25 bases. CDR1 MGHRA and CDR2 YSYEKL come from the germline V gene. CDR3 length: 17 amino acids. DNA of the CDR3: TGCGCCAGCAGCCAGGACTTACTATTAGGACCGGTGGGGGGCTACACCTTC. Its translation: CASSQDLLLGPVGGYTF.

The chain links TRBV5-6 to TRBJ1-2; TRBD1 matches 11 bases. The V gene end was trimmed by 3 bases and the J gene end by 7 bases; junction bases not matched to a gene: 8. The CDR3 covers 15 residues. Germline CDR1 and CDR2: SGHDT and YYEEEE. The CDR3 reads CASSYRDRGFRGYTF. The CDR3 DNA is TGTGCCAGCAGCTACCGGGACAGGGGGTTTCGTGGCTACACCTTC.

The genes are TRBV7-9 and TRBJ2-7, with 10 nucleotides matching TRBD1. The CDR3 has 15 residues. Germline V gene sequence: CDR1 SEHNR, CDR2 FQNEAQ (reference sequence). The V and J ends lost 4 bases and 6 bases, in that order; junction bases with no gene match: 9. The CDR3: CASSWLGTGVSEQYF. The CDR3 bases are TGTGCCAGCAGCTGGCTAGGGACAGGGGTCTCCGAGCAGTACTTC.

The V gene is TRBV9, the J gene TRBJ1-5, with 8 positions matching TRBD1. CDR1 and CDR2 (germline): SGDLS, YYNGEE. The CDR3 consists of 14 residues. V shed 5 bases, J shed 1 base, and the junction held 2 bases outside the gene matches. The CDR3 bases are TGTGCCAGCAGTACAGGGGGGAGCAATCAGCCCCAGCATTTT. Its protein is CASSTGGSNQPQHF.

The gene calls are TRBV3-1 (or the pseudogene TRBV3-2) and TRBJ2-7; maybe TRBD2 (5 bases). Trimming pared 6 bases from V and 3 bases from J, leaving 9 bases between. Germline V gives CDR1 LGHDT, CDR2 YNNKEL (reference sequence). This CDR3 contains 12 residues. Here the CDR3 reads CASSPDYYEQYF. The CDR3 region has the DNA TGTGCCAGCAGTCCCGACTACTACGAGCAGTACTTC.

In its sample, this clone was seen once. This rearrangement joins TRBV4-3 to TRBJ1-6; 11 positions match TRBD1. The CDR3 is made up of 16 amino acids. V shed 0 bases, J shed 13 bases, and the junction held 8 bases outside the gene matches. CDR1 LGHNA and CDR2 YSLEER come from the germline V gene. CDR3 in DNA: TGCGCCAGCAGCCAAGATCGTGTCGGGGACAGGGGGCCCCTCCACTTT. It codes for CASSQDRVGDRGPLHF.

The rearrangement links TRBV7-2 to TRBJ1-5; tentative D call: TRBD1 (6 bases). Germline CDR1 is SGHTA and CDR2 is FQGNSA. This CDR3 has 16 amino acids. V was cut by 1 base and J by 0 bases, with 10 bases left in between. The CDR3 spells CASSLVGTTSNQPQHF. CDR3 bases: TGTGCCAGCAGCTTAGTAGGGACAACTAGCAATCAGCCCCAGCATTTT.

This chain uses TRBV3-1 (or the pseudogene TRBV3-2) with TRBJ1-2; no firm D call. The ends were cut back, 2 bases at V and 2 bases at J, with 12 bases in the middle. This CDR3 region has 15 residues. CDR1 and CDR2 from the germline V gene are LGHDT and YNNKEL (reference sequence). The CDR3 region is CASSQRREGNYGYTF. DNA for the CDR3: TGTGCCAGCAGCCAAAGGCGAGAGGGCAACTATGGCTACACCTTC.

The chain carries TRBV3-1 (or the pseudogene TRBV3-2) and TRBJ1-1; 8 positions agree with TRBD1. Trimming removed 3 bases from V and 4 bases from J; junction bases left unmatched: 13. This CDR3 has 17 amino acids. Per germline, CDR1 LGHDT and CDR2 YNNKEL (reference sequence). This chain's CDR3 is CASSHRGLGFSGTEAFF. CDR3 coding DNA: TGTGCCAGCAGCCACAGGGGGCTAGGGTTTAGTGGCACTGAAGCTTTCTTT.

The gene calls are TRBV5-1 and TRBJ1-4, with D tentatively TRBD1 (6 bases). The V end lost 1 base, the J end lost 7 bases, and 11 bases lay between the germline ends. Germline CDR1 reads SGHRS; CDR2 reads YFSETQ. This CDR3 is built from 14 residues. In nucleotides, the CDR3 is TGCGCCAGCAGCTTGCAGGGGCAGGGTGAAAAACTGTTTTTT. Translated: CASSLQGQGEKLFF.

The DNA for the CDR3 is TGTGCCAGCAGTGAATTTCGGGAAAACTATGGCTACACCTTC. Protein: CASSEFRENYGYTF. The chain combines TRBV25-1 with TRBJ1-2; D remains unclear. Between the trimmed V and J ends, which lost 1 base and 2 bases, there was a span of 8 bases. Germline CDR1 and CDR2: MGHDK and SYGVNS. This CDR3 spans 14 amino acids.

This clone was seen only once. The chain couples TRBV5-6 to TRBJ1-3; D is perhaps TRBD1 (6 bases). Trimming took off 2 bases at V and 2 bases at J, with 11 bases between the two ends. There are 15 residues in the CDR3. Germline V CDR1 and CDR2: SGHDT, YYEEEE. As DNA, the CDR3 is TGTGCCAGCAGCTTCCAGGGGAGGGCTGGAAACACCATATATTTT. It encodes CASSFQGRAGNTIYF.

This clone was seen a single time. The V and J genes are TRBV7-9 and TRBJ1-3; D call uncertain. Germline lookup yields CDR1 SEHNR and CDR2 FQNEAQ (reference sequence). The V and J ends lost 4 bases and 0 bases respectively, with 13 bases between them. This CDR3 is built from 16 residues. The chain's CDR3 is CASSSTDTISGNTIYF. CDR3 nucleotides: TGTGCCAGCAGCTCTACTGACACGATCTCTGGAAACACCATATATTTT.